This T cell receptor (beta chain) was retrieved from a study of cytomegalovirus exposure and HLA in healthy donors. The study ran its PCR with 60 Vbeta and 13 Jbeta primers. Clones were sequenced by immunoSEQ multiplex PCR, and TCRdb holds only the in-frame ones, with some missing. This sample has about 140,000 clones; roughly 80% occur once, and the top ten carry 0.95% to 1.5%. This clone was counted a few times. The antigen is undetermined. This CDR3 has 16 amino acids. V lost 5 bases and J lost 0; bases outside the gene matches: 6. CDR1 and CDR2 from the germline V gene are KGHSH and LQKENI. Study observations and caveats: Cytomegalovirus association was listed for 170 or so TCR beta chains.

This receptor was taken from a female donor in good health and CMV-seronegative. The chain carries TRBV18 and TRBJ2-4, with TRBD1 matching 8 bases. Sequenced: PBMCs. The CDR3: CASSEDRVLAKNIQYF. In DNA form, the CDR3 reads TGTGCCAGCTCAGAGGACAGGGTGTTAGCCAAAAACATTCAGTACTTC.